Presented here are 26 T cell receptor beta chains from one specimen sequenced in a study of Graves' ophthalmopathy and Graves' hyperthyroidism. The TCR beta CDR3 regions underwent amplification from RNA transcripts. RT-PCR with HTBI primers came first, then second-round multiplex PCR. TCRdb processed the multiplex PCR reads anew with MiXCR; each CDR3 protein has one entry. Of tens of thousands of distinct CDR3 sequences in the sample, 52% were seen once. Source material: peripheral blood. The receptors were sampled from an adult man with Graves' ophthalmopathy.

The chain recombines TRBV15 with TRBJ2-7, with D unresolved. CDR3 length: 14 residues. CDR1 is LNHNV, CDR2 YYDKDF, per germline (reference sequence). V was clipped by 3 bases and J by 0 bases, with 9 bases between them. Written as DNA, the CDR3 is TGTGCCACCAGCAGTTTAACCAGCTCCTACGAGCAGTACTTC. Translated: CATSSLTSSYEQYF.

This clonotype was picked up a small number of times. Given a much more abundant clone one base away, this may be a read error. V gene TRBV15 combines with J gene TRBJ2-5; 9 bases map to TRBD2. The CDR3 is 17 residues long. Looked up from germline, CDR1 is LNHNV and CDR2 is YYDKDF (reference sequence). In DNA, the CDR3 is TGTGCCACCAGCCAGGCCCTCGGCGGGGGGGCCCAAGGGACCCAGTACTTC. Protein: CATSQALGGGAQGTQYF. The full variable domain, its missing parts supplied by reference TRBV15 and TRBJ2-5, is DAMVIQNPRYQVTQFGKPVTLSCSQTLNHNVMYWYQQKSSQAPKLLFHYYDKDFNNEADTPDNFQSRRPNTSFCFLDIRSPGLGDTAMYLCATSQALGGGAQGTQYFGPGTRLLVL.

By share of the sample, this clonotype is medium-sized. The chain combines TRBV24-1 with TRBJ2-3, with no clear D. Germline V lookup: CDR1 KGHDR, CDR2 SFDVKD. V lost 5 bases to trimming and J lost 2 bases, with 13 bases between them. This CDR3 spans 15 amino acids. This CDR3 is CATSGTTSFTDTQYF. The CDR3 DNA reads TGTGCCACCAGTGGAACGACATCTTTCACAGATACGCAGTATTTT.

The chain combines TRBV20-1 with TRBJ2-3; no reliable D call. Trimming removed 1 base from V and 6 bases from J, with 11 bases in between. CDR3 length: 13 residues. The germline V gene has CDR1 DFQATT and CDR2 SNEGSKA (reference sequence). This chain's CDR3 is CSARGNRRDTQYF. For the CDR3, the DNA is TGCAGTGCTAGAGGAAATAGAAGGGATACGCAGTATTTT.

A word on this clonotype: An end of the junction does not agree with germline; a read error may underlie this. The chain combines TRBV7-2 with TRBJ2-7; no reliable D call. There are 13 residues in the CDR3. Germline lookup yields CDR1 SGHTA and CDR2 FQGNSA. CDR3 region: CASSWQRTYGQYF. CDR3 nucleotides: TGTGCCAGCAGCTGGCAGCGAACCTACGGGCAGTACTTC.

There are many counts of this clonotype. The rearrangement joins TRBV7-3 to TRBJ1-1; 7 bases match TRBD1. J gave up 1 base and V 5 bases, and 4 bases lay outside the gene matches. The CDR3 is 14 residues long. Germline V gene data show CDR1 as SGHTA and CDR2 as FQGTGA. The CDR3 DNA reads TGTGCCAGCAGCCAACAGGGGTCGAACACTGAAGCTTTCTTT. Translation: CASSQQGSNTEAFF.

Comment on this clonotype: A much larger clonotype is one base distant, so this may be a read error. This chain uses TRBV6-2 or TRBV6-3 with TRBJ2-1; tentatively, D is TRBD2 (7 bases). Germline CDR1 MNHEY, CDR2 SVGEGT. V was clipped by 4 bases and J by 15 bases, with 25 bases between them. The CDR3 covers 15 residues. This CDR3 reads CASSFRGWGGQEWFF. In DNA form, the CDR3 reads TGTGCCAGCAGTTTCCGGGGCTGGGGGGGCCAAGAATGGTTCTTC.

Sample share makes this clonotype medium-sized. The chain has TRBV2 and TRBJ2-1; no reliable D call. The V end was cut by 5 bases, the J end by 1 base, with 6 bases between. This CDR3 spans 13 amino acids. The germline CDR1 and CDR2 sequences are SNHLY and FYNNEI. As DNA, the CDR3 is TGTGCCAGCAGTCGATCATCCTACAATGAGCAGTTCTTC. This translates into CASSRSSYNEQFF.

This clonotype was counted ten times or more. This rearrangement joins TRBV7-3 to TRBJ2-1; weak D call: TRBD2 (6 bases). Trimming took 3 bases from V and 7 from J, leaving 10 bases between them. The germline V gene encodes CDR1 SGHTA and CDR2 FQGTGA. This CDR3 is 13 amino acids long. CDR3 in DNA: TGTGCCAGCAGCTTCGGGGGTGGGAATGAGCAGTTCTTC. Its protein product is CASSFGGGNEQFF. Based on the CDR3 plus reference TRBV7-3 and TRBJ2-1, the full variable domain is GAGVSQTPSNKVTEKGKYVELRCDPISGHTALYWYRQSLGQGPEFLIYFQGTGAADDSGLPNDRFFAVRPEGSVSTLKIQRTERGDSAVYLCASSFGGGNEQFFGPGTRLTVL.

At least ten counts were recorded for this clonotype. This chain connects TRBV5-1 to TRBJ2-1, with 9 bases identical to TRBD1. The V and J ends lost 4 bases and 14 bases, in that order; junction bases with no gene match: 7. Per the germline V gene, CDR1 is SGHRS and CDR2 is YFSETQ. CDR3 size: 12 residues. CDR3 loop: CASSTTGGGEFF. The CDR3 nucleotides are TGCGCCAGCAGCACGACAGGGGGGGGAGAGTTCTTC.

This clonotype has a count of ten or more. This chain uses TRBV6-4 with TRBJ2-3; 8 bases fit TRBD2. CDR3 length: 16 amino acids. CDR1 is MRHNA, CDR2 SNTAGT, per germline. Germline trimming cut 2 bases from V and 0 bases from J; bases unmatched to any gene: 4. For the CDR3, the DNA is TGTGCCAGCAGTGACAGCTCTAGCGGGAGCACAGATACGCAGTATTTT. It is translated as CASSDSSSGSTDTQYF.

On this clonotype itself: The CDR3 carries no conserved terminal phenylalanine or tryptophan, so it likely arises from a read error. The rearrangement uses TRBV19 and TRBJ2-3; D call uncertain. The CDR3 has 14 amino acids. Germline V gives CDR1 LNHDA, CDR2 SQIVND (reference sequence). V was pared by 5 bases and J by 2 bases, with 11 bases between. Here the CDR3 DNA reads TGTGCCAGTAGTGATAAGGGCGCCACAGATACGCAGTATTTG. Its protein product is CASSDKGATDTQYL.

In its sample, this clonotype was seen many times. The chain recombines TRBV12-3 or TRBV12-4 with TRBJ1-3; possible D gene TRBD1, 5 bases. CDR3 length equals 15 residues. V was shortened by 0 bases and J by 10 bases, with 16 bases between the two germline ends. The chain's CDR3 is CASSLASVPRGTIYF. The DNA for the CDR3 is TGTGCCAGCAGTTTAGCGTCTGTCCCTAGGGGTACCATATATTTT.

This clonotype rates as medium-sized. The chain has TRBV25-1 and TRBJ1-2; the match to TRBD1 covers 9 bases. The CDR3 spans 15 residues. V lost 4 bases and J lost 6; bases outside the gene matches: 9. Per the germline V gene, CDR1 is MGHDK and CDR2 is SYGVNS. Here the CDR3 reads CASSAGTGYGDGYTF. The CDR3 DNA reads TGTGCCAGCAGTGCGGGGACAGGGTATGGGGATGGCTACACCTTC.

On this clonotype: A junction boundary mismatches the germline segment, possibly from a read error. The chain employs TRBV7-2 and TRBJ1-4; TRBD1 aligns across 8 bases. The CDR3 loop spans 15 amino acids. Germline assignment: CDR1 SGHTA and CDR2 FQGNSA. The CDR3 nucleotides are TGTGCCAGCAGCCCCGACAGGGGAGGTAATGGAAAACCGTTTTTT. Translation gives CASSPDRGGNGKPFF.

The rearrangement links TRBV4-2 to TRBJ1-2, with 7 bases aligning to TRBD1. CDR3 length: 13 amino acids. The V gene's germline CDR1 is LGHNA and CDR2 YNFKEQ. The V segment lost 5 bases and the J segment 7 bases; nucleotides outside the gene matches: 7. Here the CDR3 DNA reads TGTGCCAGCAGCTGGGAGCAGGGGGGTGGCTACACCTTC. Translation: CASSWEQGGGYTF.

The V call is TRBV7-2, the J call TRBJ2-3; the match to TRBD2 covers 11 bases. Germline-derived CDR1 and CDR2 are SGHTA and FQGNSA. The V gene end was trimmed by 8 bases and the J gene end by 7 bases; junction bases not matched to a gene: 8. CDR3 size: 14 residues. CDR3 in DNA: TGTGCCAGCGGGGGACTAGCGGATGGAAATACGCAGTATTTT. This codes for CASGGLADGNTQYF.

In this sample, this clonotype turned up many times. The chain is built from TRBV9 and TRBJ2-1, with 7 bases fitting TRBD1. Germline trimming cut 2 bases from V and 7 bases from J; bases unmatched to any gene: 12. CDR3 length: 16 amino acids. CDR1 and CDR2 (germline): SGDLS, YYNGEE. In DNA, the CDR3 is TGTGCCAGCAGCGTGCGGTTTACGGGACAGAGAAATGAGCAGTTCTTC. It codes for CASSVRFTGQRNEQFF.

The rearrangement joins TRBV15 to TRBJ1-2, with a tentative D call TRBD1 (6 bases). V was pared by 0 bases and J by 7 bases, with 12 bases between. CDR1 and CDR2 (germline): LNHNV, YYDKDF (reference sequence). The CDR3 runs 14 residues. CDR3 protein: CATSRDRTASGYTF. The CDR3 DNA reads as TGTGCCACCAGCAGAGACCGGACAGCTTCTGGCTACACCTTC.

This clonotype is a singleton in its sample. V gene TRBV7-2 combines with J gene TRBJ2-5; tentative D call: TRBD1 (5 bases). The V gene's germline CDR1 is SGHTA and CDR2 FQGNSA. Trimming removed 6 bases at V and 1 base at J, with 12 bases between. The CDR3 is 14 amino acids. The CDR3 sequence is CASRVSRGQETQYF. The CDR3 bases are TGTGCCAGCAGGGTCAGTAGGGGCCAAGAGACCCAGTACTTC.

The chain links TRBV7-9 to TRBJ2-1, with 11 bases fitting TRBD2. This CDR3 is built from 15 residues. Trimming cost V 4 bases and J 7 bases; bases outside gene matches: 6. Germline values: CDR1 SEHNR, CDR2 FQNEAQ (reference sequence). The CDR3 nucleotides are TGTGCCAGCAGCTCTACTAGCGGGAGATGGAATGAGCAGTTCTTC. Its translation is CASSSTSGRWNEQFF.

The chain has TRBV20-1 and TRBJ1-6; unclear D gene. From germline, CDR1 is DFQATT and CDR2 SNEGSKA (reference sequence). The CDR3 is made up of 12 amino acids. The CDR3 bases are TGCCGCGGACTAGCGGGAGGTTCACCCCTCCACTTT. Translation: CRGLAGGSPLHF.

This clonotype has ten or more counts. The V and J genes are TRBV20-1 and TRBJ2-5; no clear D. Trimming pared 8 bases from V and 3 bases from J, leaving 16 bases between. The CDR3 is made up of 13 amino acids. Germline CDR1 reads DFQATT; CDR2 reads SNEGSKA (reference sequence). CDR3 DNA sequence: TGCAGTAAAGCTCCAGGCCCTAAAGAGACCCAGTACTTC. Translating it yields CSKAPGPKETQYF.

The rearrangement uses TRBV7-2 and TRBJ1-6; D gene unclear. V lost 2 bases and J 5 bases, leaving 1 base between the germline ends. The germline V gene has CDR1 SGHTA and CDR2 FQGNSA. The CDR3 runs 12 residues. CDR3 sequence (DNA): TGTGCCAGCAGCTTAAATAATTCACCCCTCCACTTT. Its protein product is CASSLNNSPLHF.

The chain uses TRBV7-2 and TRBJ2-2; D might be TRBD2 (5 bases). The CDR3 covers 15 residues. Germline assignment: CDR1 SGHTA and CDR2 FQGNSA. V lost 5 bases, J lost 2 bases, and 12 bases lay in between. The CDR3 spells CASSRSGSNTGELFF. CDR3 nucleotides: TGTGCCAGCAGCAGATCTGGGAGTAACACCGGGGAGCTGTTTTTT.

The genes are TRBV20-1 and TRBJ2-7; tentative D call: TRBD1 (6 bases). The CDR3 runs 12 residues. The V gene lost 6 bases and the J gene lost 3 bases, with 12 bases spanning the gap. Germline V gene data show CDR1 as DFQATT and CDR2 as SNEGSKA (reference sequence). DNA for the CDR3: TGCAGTGCCCGACAGGTGGGCTACGAGCAGTACTTC. Protein product: CSARQVGYEQYF.